What follows describes a single T cell receptor (beta chain). Its cognate antigen is unknown. The source of the sample is a study of persistence of HIV-infected CD4 T cells. The wider study: A larger, less memory-rich fraction responded to anti-CD3/anti-CD28 beads than to antigen. Overall study findings and caveats: TCRbeta richness was lower in CMV- and Gag-responding cells than in anti-CD3/anti-CD28-responding cells. Degenerate expanded CDR3beta sequences were enriched among CMV- and Gag-responding cells.

This was the immunoSEQ version 4 assay in survey mode. Some clones are missing from TCRdb's copy, which holds only in-frame ones; the method was immunoSEQ multiplex PCR. The sample consists of 35,000 to 45,000 clones, around 89% of them appearing once. V lost 1 base to trimming and J lost 7 bases; unmatched junction nucleotides: 4. Germline V gene lookup returns CDR1 SGHVS and CDR2 FNYEAQ. CDR3 length: 15 residues. Nonspecific anti-CD3/anti-CD28 bead stimulation represents the broad CD4+ T cell repertoire. CD4+ T cells upregulating both CD40 ligand and CD69 were sorted as responding cells. The sequences come from CD4+ T cells sorted from PBMCs after roughly 17-hour stimulation, collected from a patient who received antiretroviral therapy. The chain uses TRBV7-6 and TRBJ1-6, with 7 bases matching TRBD1. This sequence originates from an adult woman with HIV who was CMV-seropositive. The DNA for the CDR3 is TGTGCCAGCAGCTTAGGTATACAGGGGAATTCACCCCTCCACTTT. As protein: CASSLGIQGNSPLHF.